These 11 T cell receptor beta chains were sequenced from one sample in a study of T cells in Graves' hyperthyroidism and ophthalmopathy. Amplified TCR beta CDR3 regions came from RNA transcripts. HTBI primers drove first-round RT-PCR of the TCR CDR3. TCRdb passed the multiplex PCR reads through MiXCR, listing each CDR3 protein once. This repertoire shows 500,000 to 600,000 distinct CDR3 sequences, about 43% found once; its top ten account for 15% to 20%. The material sequenced was peripheral blood or thyroid tissue (not recorded which). The receptor source for this set is an adult woman with Graves' disease, either hyperthyroidism or ophthalmopathy (not recorded which).

The rearrangement links TRBV29-1 to TRBJ2-7; 7 bases line up with TRBD1. Germline-derived CDR1 and CDR2 are SQVTM and ANQGSEA. This CDR3 is built from 12 residues. The J segment lost 2 bases and the V segment lost 7 bases, leaving 5 bases of the junction unmatched. Here the CDR3 reads CSAWTGPYEQYF. DNA for the CDR3: TGCAGCGCCTGGACAGGTCCCTACGAGCAGTACTTC.

This chain uses TRBV7-2 with TRBJ2-6, with TRBD2 matching over 8 bases. J gave up 0 bases and V 1 base, and 11 bases lay outside the gene matches. The germline V gene has CDR1 SGHTA and CDR2 FQGNSA. The CDR3 sequence is 20 residues long. CDR3 in amino acids: CASSLGTHGRVDSGANVLTF. CDR3 nucleotides: TGTGCCAGCAGCTTAGGGACCCACGGGAGGGTGGACTCTGGGGCCAACGTCCTGACTTTC.

Many counts were recorded for this clonotype. J is TRBJ1-2 and V is TRBV7-2, with D possibly matching TRBD1 (6 bases). The CDR3 runs 15 residues. Trimming left V 6 bases short and J 5 bases short, with 19 bases between. Looked up from germline, CDR1 is SGHTA and CDR2 is FQGNSA. This CDR3 reads CASRRTPGVFYGYTF. CDR3 nucleotides: TGTGCCAGCAGACGGACGCCAGGGGTTTTTTATGGCTACACCTTC.

This clonotype was seen a few times. The chain combines TRBV10-3 with TRBJ2-5; 7 nucleotides align to TRBD2. The CDR3 is 14 residues long. Germline lookup yields CDR1 ENHRY and CDR2 SYGVKD. V lost 3 bases, J lost 5 bases, and 6 bases stayed unmatched. CDR3 protein: CAISEGGSWETQYF. The CDR3 DNA reads TGTGCCATCAGTGAAGGCGGGAGCTGGGAGACCCAGTACTTC.

This clonotype was recorded at least ten times. The chain recombines TRBV11-2 with TRBJ2-5, with D unclear. The ends were cut back, 3 bases at V and 1 base at J, with 6 bases in the middle. The germline gives CDR1 SGHAT, CDR2 FQNNGV. The CDR3 loop spans 13 amino acids. CDR3 coding DNA: TGTGCCAGCAGCTTTTTCTCCCAAGAGACCCAGTACTTC. It specifies CASSFFSQETQYF.

This clonotype occurred many times. J is TRBJ2-7 and V is TRBV25-1, with TRBD2 identical over 14 bases. Germline values: CDR1 MGHDK, CDR2 SYGVNS. The ends lost 4 bases at V and 0 bases at J; junction bases unmatched: 2. The CDR3 loop spans 16 amino acids. CDR3 sequence: CASSGLAGGSSYEQYF. Written as DNA, the CDR3 is TGTGCCAGCAGTGGACTAGCGGGAGGGAGCTCCTACGAGCAGTACTTC.

This clonotype occurred many times. The V call is TRBV5-1, the J call TRBJ1-1; the D is unclear. V was pared by 1 base and J by 5 bases, with 9 bases between. The CDR3 is made up of 13 amino acids. Per the germline V gene, CDR1 is SGHRS and CDR2 is YFSETQ. The chain's CDR3 is CASSLLAETEAFF. Here the CDR3 DNA reads TGCGCCAGCAGCTTGTTGGCAGAGACTGAAGCTTTCTTT. Looking up the rest from reference TRBV5-1 and TRBJ1-1 gives the full variable domain: KAGVTQTPRYLIKTRGQQVTLSCSPISGHRSVSWYQQTPGQGLQFLFEYFSETQRNKGNFPGRFSGRQFSNSRSEMNVSTLELGDSALYLCASSLLAETEAFFGQGTRLTVV.

There are many counts of this clonotype. The V and J genes are TRBV24-1 and TRBJ2-2; 8 nucleotides agree with TRBD1. Germline values: CDR1 KGHDR, CDR2 SFDVKD. The length of the CDR3 is 15 residues. The junction had 4 bases not matched to a gene; V was cut back by 3 bases and J by 5 bases. The CDR3 here is CATSDPRQGTGELFF. The DNA of the CDR3 is TGTGCCACCAGTGATCCTCGACAGGGGACCGGGGAGCTGTTTTTT.

V and J are TRBV10-3 and TRBJ2-3, with 9 bases matching TRBD2. J lost 0 bases, V lost 10 bases, and 2 bases had no gene match. The CDR3 contains 13 residues. Germline V CDR1 and CDR2: ENHRY, SYGVKD. The CDR3 spells CATTSGSTDTQYF. For the CDR3, the DNA is TGTGCCACGACTAGCGGTAGCACAGATACGCAGTATTTT.

This clonotype appeared once. V is TRBV12-3 or TRBV12-4 and J is TRBJ1-1; D is perhaps TRBD1 (5 bases). The CDR3 sequence is 16 residues long. V was pared by 6 bases and J by 4 bases, with 21 bases between. CDR3 region: CASSTLASGLGTEAFF. The CDR3, as DNA: TGTGCCAGCAGCACCCTCGCCTCGGGGCTGGGCACTGAAGCTTTCTTT.

The rearrangement links TRBV15 to TRBJ2-5; weak D call: TRBD1 (6 bases). The CDR3 is 13 amino acids. Between the trimmed V and J ends, which lost 7 bases and 1 base, there was a span of 10 bases. Germline assignment: CDR1 LNHNV and CDR2 YYDKDF (reference sequence). The CDR3 coding sequence is TGTGCCACCAATGAGGACAGCCAAGAGACCCAGTACTTC. As protein: CATNEDSQETQYF. Filled out from reference TRBV15 and TRBJ2-5, the complete variable domain reads DAMVIQNPRYQVTQFGKPVTLSCSQTLNHNVMYWYQQKSSQAPKLLFHYYDKDFNNEADTPDNFQSRRPNTSFCFLDIRSPGLGDTAMYLCATNEDSQETQYFGPGTRLLVL.